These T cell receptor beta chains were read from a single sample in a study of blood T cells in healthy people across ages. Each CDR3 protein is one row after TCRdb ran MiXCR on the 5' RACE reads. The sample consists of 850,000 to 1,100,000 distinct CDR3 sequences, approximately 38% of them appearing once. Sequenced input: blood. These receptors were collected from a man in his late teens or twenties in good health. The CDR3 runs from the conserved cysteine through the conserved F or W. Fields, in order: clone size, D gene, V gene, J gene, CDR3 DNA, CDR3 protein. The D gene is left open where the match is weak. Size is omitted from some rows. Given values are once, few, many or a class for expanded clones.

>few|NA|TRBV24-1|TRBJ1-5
TGTGCCACCAGTGGACAGGAGGCTTATCAGCCCCAGCATTTT
CATSGQEAYQPQHF
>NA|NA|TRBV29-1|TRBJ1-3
TGCAGCGTCGACAGAACAGGGATCGGAAACACCATATATTTT
CSVDRTGIGNTIYF
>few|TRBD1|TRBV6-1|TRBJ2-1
TGTGCCAGCAGGACAGGGGTGAGGGAGCAGTTCTTC
CASRTGVREQFF
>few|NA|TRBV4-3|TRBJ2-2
TGCGCCAGCAGCCAAGATTGGGGGACCGGGGAGCTGTTTTTT
CASSQDWGTGELFF
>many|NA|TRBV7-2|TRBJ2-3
TGTGCCAGCAGCCCTGGACTCCCCGCGGATACGCAGTATTTT
CASSPGLPADTQYF
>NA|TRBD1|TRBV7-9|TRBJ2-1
TGTGCCAGCACCGTTGACAGGGTCGACAATGAGCAGTTCTTC
CASTVDRVDNEQFF
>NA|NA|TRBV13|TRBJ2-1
TGTGCCAGCAGCCCTGGGCTGGTTGGTAATGAGCAGTTCTTC
CASSPGLVGNEQFF
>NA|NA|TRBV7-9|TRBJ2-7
TGTGCCAGCAGCTTAGCGCTTGGGGGCAATGAGCAGTACTTC
CASSLALGGNEQYF
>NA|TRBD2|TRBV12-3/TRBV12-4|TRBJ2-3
TGTGCCAGCAGTCAAGGACTAGCGGGGAGAGCAGATGTGCAGTATTTT
CASSQGLAGRADVQYF
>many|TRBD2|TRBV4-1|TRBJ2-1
TGCGCCAGCAGCCAAGGTATAGCGGGGGGGCAGGTGGCCTACAATGAGCAGTTCTTC
CASSQGIAGGQVAYNEQFF
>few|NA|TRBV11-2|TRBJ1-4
TGTGCCAGCAGCTTAGCGGTAGGGCCGTTGAATGAAAAACTGTTTTTT
CASSLAVGPLNEKLFF
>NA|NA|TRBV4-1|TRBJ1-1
TGCGCCAGCAGCCAAGTTCCAGGGTGGGGCACTGAAGCTTTCTTT
CASSQVPGWGTEAFF
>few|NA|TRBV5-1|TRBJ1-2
TGCGCCAGCAGCTTAAAGGGGGAATATGGCTACACCTTC
CASSLKGEYGYTF
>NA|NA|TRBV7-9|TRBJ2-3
TGTGCCAGCAGCTTAGGAGGGAGTTTCCCAGATACGCAGTATTTT
CASSLGGSFPDTQYF
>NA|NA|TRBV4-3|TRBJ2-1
TGCGCCAGCAGCCAGGTGGAGCGGCTTCACAATGAGCAGTTCTTC
CASSQVERLHNEQFF
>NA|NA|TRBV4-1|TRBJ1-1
TGCGCCAGCAGCCAGTGGGTCTCTGGCACTGAAGCTTTCTTT
CASSQWVSGTEAFF
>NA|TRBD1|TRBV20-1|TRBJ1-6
TGCAGTCCAAGGACAGGCAGCTCCTATAATTCACCCCTCCACTTT
CSPRTGSSYNSPLHF
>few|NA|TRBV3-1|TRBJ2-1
TGTGCCAGCAGCCAAGACAGCTGGACCTACAATGAGCAGTTCTTC
CASSQDSWTYNEQFF
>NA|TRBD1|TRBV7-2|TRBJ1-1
TGTGCCAGCAGCTTTTCGGTGGTGGACAGGGGCAGCACTGAAGCTTTCTTT
CASSFSVVDRGSTEAFF
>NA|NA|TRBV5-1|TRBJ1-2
TGCGCCTCGAAGAGCGGCACTAACTATGGCTACACCTTC
CASKSGTNYGYTF
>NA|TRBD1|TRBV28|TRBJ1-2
TGTGCCAGCAGGGACAGGGAATTTGACTATGGCTACACCTTC
CASRDREFDYGYTF
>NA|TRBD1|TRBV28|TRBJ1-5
TGTGCCAGCAATACCCCGGGACAGGCCTATAGCAATCAGCCCCAGCATTTT
CASNTPGQAYSNQPQHF
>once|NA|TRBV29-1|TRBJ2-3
TGCATCGGTGGGGGCGCACGCACAGATACGCAGTATTTT
CIGGGARTDTQYF
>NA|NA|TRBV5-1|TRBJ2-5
TGCGCCAGCAGCGTGGTTGGGGGGCGCGAGACCCAGTACTTC
CASSVVGGRETQYF
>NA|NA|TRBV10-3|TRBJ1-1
TGTGCCATCAGTGAAGCACAGGGAAACACTGAAGCTTTCTTT
CAISEAQGNTEAFF
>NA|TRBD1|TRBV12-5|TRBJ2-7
TGTGCTAGTGGTTTGGGGGGGACAGGGAGCTACGAGCAGTACTTC
CASGLGGTGSYEQYF
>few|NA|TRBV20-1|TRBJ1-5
TGCAGTGCAAGGGGGGGATCCCCCAATCAGCCCCAGCATTTT
CSARGGSPNQPQHF
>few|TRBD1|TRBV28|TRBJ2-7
TGTGCCAGCAGGCGACAGGGAACGGTTGACGAGCAGTACTTC
CASRRQGTVDEQYF
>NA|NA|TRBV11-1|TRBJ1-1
TGTGCCAGCAGGGCCTCAGAGAACACTGAAGCTTTCTTT
CASRASENTEAFF
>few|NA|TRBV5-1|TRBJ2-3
TGCGCCAGCAGCTTGGCCACATTAGCTAGCACAGATACGCAGTATTTT
CASSLATLASTDTQYF
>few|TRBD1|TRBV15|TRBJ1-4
TGTGCCACCAGCGTCGGGACAGGGCTTGAAAAACTGTTTTTT
CATSVGTGLEKLFF
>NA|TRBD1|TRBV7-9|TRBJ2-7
TGTGCCAGCAGTTCAACAGGGGGCGATTCCTACGAGCAGTACTTC
CASSSTGGDSYEQYF
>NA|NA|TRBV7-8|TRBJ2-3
TGTGCCAGCAGCTTAAAGGAGTTGAGCACAGATACGCAGTATTTT
CASSLKELSTDTQYF
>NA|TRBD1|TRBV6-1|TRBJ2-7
TGTGCCAGCAGTGACCGGACAGGCTACGAGCAGTACTTC
CASSDRTGYEQYF
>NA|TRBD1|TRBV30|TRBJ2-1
TGTGCCAGGGGACAGGGGGTAAGCTCCTACAATGAGCAGTTCTTC
CARGQGVSSYNEQFF
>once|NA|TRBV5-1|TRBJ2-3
TGCGCCGGCAGCCTAAGGTGGGAATCAGATACGCAGTATTTT
CAGSLRWESDTQYF
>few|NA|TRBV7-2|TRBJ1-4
TGTGCCAGCAGCTCAAGGGCATCCCCGACGGAAAAACTGTTTTTT
CASSSRASPTEKLFF